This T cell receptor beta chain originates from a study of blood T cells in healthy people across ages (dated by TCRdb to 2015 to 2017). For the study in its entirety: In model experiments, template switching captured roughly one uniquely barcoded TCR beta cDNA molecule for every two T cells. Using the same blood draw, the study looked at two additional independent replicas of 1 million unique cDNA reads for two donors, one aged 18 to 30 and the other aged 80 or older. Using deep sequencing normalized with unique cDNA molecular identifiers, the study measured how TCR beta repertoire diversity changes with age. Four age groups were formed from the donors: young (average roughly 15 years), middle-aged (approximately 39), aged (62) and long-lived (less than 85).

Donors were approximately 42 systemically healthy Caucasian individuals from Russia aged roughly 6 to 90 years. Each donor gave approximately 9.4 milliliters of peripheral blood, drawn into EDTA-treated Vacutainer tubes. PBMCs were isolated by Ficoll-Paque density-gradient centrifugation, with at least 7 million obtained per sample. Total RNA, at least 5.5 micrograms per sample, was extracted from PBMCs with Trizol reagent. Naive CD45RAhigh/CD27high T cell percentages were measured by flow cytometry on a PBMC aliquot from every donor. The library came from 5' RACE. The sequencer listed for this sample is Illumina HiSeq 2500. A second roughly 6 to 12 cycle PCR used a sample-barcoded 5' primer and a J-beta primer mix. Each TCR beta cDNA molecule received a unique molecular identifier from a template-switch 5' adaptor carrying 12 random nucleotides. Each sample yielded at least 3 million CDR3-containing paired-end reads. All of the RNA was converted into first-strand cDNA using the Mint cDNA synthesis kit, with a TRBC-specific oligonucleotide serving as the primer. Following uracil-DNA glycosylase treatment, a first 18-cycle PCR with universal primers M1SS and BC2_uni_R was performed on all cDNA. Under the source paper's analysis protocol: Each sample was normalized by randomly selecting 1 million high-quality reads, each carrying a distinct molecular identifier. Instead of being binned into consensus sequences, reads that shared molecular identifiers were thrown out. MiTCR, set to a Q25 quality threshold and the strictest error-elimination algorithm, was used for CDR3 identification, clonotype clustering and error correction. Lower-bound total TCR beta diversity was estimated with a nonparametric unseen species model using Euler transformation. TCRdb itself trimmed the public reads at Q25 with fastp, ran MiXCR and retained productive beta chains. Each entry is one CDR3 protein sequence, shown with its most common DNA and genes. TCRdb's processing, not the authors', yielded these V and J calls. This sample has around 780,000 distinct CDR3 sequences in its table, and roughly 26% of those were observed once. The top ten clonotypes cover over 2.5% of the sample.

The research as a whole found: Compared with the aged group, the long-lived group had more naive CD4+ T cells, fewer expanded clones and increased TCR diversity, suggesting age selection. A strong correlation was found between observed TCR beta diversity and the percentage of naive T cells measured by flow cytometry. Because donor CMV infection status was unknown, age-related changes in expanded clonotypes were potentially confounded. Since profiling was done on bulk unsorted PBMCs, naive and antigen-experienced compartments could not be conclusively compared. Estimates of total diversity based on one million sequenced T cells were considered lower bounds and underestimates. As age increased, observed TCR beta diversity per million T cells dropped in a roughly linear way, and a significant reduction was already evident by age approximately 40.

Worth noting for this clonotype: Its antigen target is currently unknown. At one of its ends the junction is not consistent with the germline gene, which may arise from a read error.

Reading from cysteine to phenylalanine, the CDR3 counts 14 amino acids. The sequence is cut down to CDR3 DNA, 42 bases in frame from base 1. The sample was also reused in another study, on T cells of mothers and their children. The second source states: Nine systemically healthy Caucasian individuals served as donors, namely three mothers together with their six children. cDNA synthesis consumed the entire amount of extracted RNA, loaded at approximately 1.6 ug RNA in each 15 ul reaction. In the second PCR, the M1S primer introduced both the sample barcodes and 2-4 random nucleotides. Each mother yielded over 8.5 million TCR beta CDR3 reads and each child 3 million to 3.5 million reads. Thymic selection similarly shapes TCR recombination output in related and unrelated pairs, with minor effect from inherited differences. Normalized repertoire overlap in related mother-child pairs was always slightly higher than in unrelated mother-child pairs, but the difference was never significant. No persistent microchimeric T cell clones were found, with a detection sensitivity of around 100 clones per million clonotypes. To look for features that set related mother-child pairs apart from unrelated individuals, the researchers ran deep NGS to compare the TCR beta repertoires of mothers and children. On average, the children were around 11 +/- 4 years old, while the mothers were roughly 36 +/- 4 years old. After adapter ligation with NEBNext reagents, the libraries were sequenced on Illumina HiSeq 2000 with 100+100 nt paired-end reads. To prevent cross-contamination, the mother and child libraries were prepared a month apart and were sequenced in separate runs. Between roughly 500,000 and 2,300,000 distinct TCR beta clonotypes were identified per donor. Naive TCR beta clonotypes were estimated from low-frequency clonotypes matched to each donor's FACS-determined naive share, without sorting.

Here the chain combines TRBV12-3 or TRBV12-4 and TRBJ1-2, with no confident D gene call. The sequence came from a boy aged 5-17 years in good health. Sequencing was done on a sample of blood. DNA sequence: TGTGCCAGCACCTCCCCTCTGATTAACTATGGCTACATCTTC. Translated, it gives CASTSPLINYGYIF.